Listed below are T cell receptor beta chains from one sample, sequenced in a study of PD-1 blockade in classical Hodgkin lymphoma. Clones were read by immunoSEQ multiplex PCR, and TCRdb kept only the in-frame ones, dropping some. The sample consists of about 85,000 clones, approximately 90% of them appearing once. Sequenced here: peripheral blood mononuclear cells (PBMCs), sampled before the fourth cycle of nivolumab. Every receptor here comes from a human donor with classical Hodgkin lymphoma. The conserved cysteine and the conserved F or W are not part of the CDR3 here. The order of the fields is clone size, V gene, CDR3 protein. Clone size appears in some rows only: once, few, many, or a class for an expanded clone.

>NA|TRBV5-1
ASSSGTSGGLQETQY
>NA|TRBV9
ASSPTGEHAYGYT
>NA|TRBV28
ASIGTATNTEAF
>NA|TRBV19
ASSILAGEGTDTQY
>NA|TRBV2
ASSDLENTEAF
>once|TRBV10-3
AIRDSSSTDTQY
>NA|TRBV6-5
ASSRGQDGYT
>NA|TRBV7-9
ASSLDPRGGADTQY
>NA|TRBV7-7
ASSLDRSEKLF
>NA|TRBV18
ASSPRDRGADTQY
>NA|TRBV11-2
ASSPTWVAEAF
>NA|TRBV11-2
ASSLDRLSYEQY
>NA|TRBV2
ASSDGTLSDQPQH
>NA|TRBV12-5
ASGFSGNTEAF
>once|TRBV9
ASSVSRDREDEQY
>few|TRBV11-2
ASSPLRDVGYT
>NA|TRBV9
ASSADRDHYGYT
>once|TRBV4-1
ASSQDPRLAGEETQY
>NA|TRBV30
AWSVDSRQGATQY
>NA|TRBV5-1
ASSLAQDSYEQY